These 32 T cell receptor beta chains share one sample of origin, sequenced in a study of blood T cell repertoires in COVID-19. Using immunoSEQ multiplex PCR, the repertoire was profiled, and TCRdb retains in-frame clones only, with some absent. The repertoire consists of 100,000 to 150,000 clones, with 81% occurring once and the leading ten covering approximately 18%. The sample was peripheral blood. Source of these receptors: a man aged 25-40 years with COVID-19, enrolled during active disease.

A single count supports this clone. This rearrangement joins TRBV18 to TRBJ1-5; 9 bases line up with TRBD1. Germline V gene data show CDR1 as KGHSH and CDR2 as LQKENI. V lost 2 bases and J lost 3; bases outside the gene matches: 5. This CDR3 contains 16 residues. As DNA, the CDR3 is TGTGCCAGCTCACCATGGGGACAGGGAAACAATCAGCCCCAGCATTTT. Protein sequence: CASSPWGQGNNQPQHF.

This clone was picked up one time. V and J are TRBV7-9 and TRBJ1-5; no firm D call. The V end lost 0 bases, the J end lost 1 base, and 19 bases lay between the germline ends. The CDR3 loop spans 19 amino acids. From germline, CDR1 is SEHNR and CDR2 FQNEAQ (reference sequence). The CDR3 spells CASSLAPWGRGFSNQPQHF. The DNA of the CDR3 is TGTGCCAGCAGCTTAGCCCCGTGGGGTCGGGGATTCAGCAATCAGCCCCAGCATTTT.

This clone was recorded once. V gene TRBV5-1 combines with J gene TRBJ2-7, with 10 bases that match TRBD1. This CDR3 comprises 14 residues. From germline, CDR1 is SGHRS and CDR2 YFSETQ. V gave up 5 bases and J gave up 6 bases; unmatched junction bases: 8. CDR3 sequence reads: CASREGQGTGEQYF. The CDR3 DNA reads TGCGCCAGCAGAGAGGGACAGGGGACGGGCGAGCAGTACTTC.

The chain employs TRBV6-6 and TRBJ2-2, with no clear D. V was cut by 0 bases and J by 3 bases, with 5 bases left in between. CDR3 size: 14 residues. The germline V gene has CDR1 MNHNY and CDR2 SVGAGI (reference sequence). The CDR3 protein is CASSYSSDTGELFF. In DNA, the CDR3 is TGTGCCAGCAGTTACTCGAGTGACACCGGGGAGCTGTTTTTT.

The chain uses TRBV4-1 and TRBJ2-7; a weak D match, TRBD2 (6 bases). Germline V lookup: CDR1 MGHRA, CDR2 YSYEKL. Trimming cost V 0 bases and J 0 bases, with 12 bases left between them. The CDR3 sequence is 16 residues long. This CDR3 reads CASSQDNAGSSYEQYF. In DNA form, the CDR3 reads TGCGCCAGCAGCCAAGATAATGCGGGAAGCTCCTACGAGCAGTACTTC.

The chain has TRBV10-3 and TRBJ1-6; D is perhaps TRBD1 (6 bases). The V end was cut by 3 bases, the J end by 6 bases, with 30 bases between. Germline-derived CDR1 and CDR2 are ENHRY and SYGVKD. This CDR3 has 21 amino acids. Written as DNA, the CDR3 is TGTGCCATCAGTGACGCAGCCGGGACAATGCCCTTCGGGGTCGTTAATTCACCCCTCCACTTT. It is translated as CAISDAAGTMPFGVVNSPLHF.

The V gene is TRBV5-1, the J gene TRBJ2-7, with D possibly being TRBD1 (6 bases). There are 13 residues in the CDR3. The germline gives CDR1 SGHRS, CDR2 YFSETQ. Trimming left V 5 bases short and J 3 bases short, with 12 bases between. The CDR3 loop is CASRIGQSYEQYF. In DNA form, the CDR3 reads TGCGCCAGCAGAATCGGACAGAGCTACGAGCAGTACTTC.

The CDR3 bases are TGTGCCAGTAGCCACAGGGTCGGAGAGACCCAGTACTTC. Translating it yields CASSHRVGETQYF. J is TRBJ2-5 and V is TRBV19, with D tentatively TRBD1 (6 bases). Trimming stripped 6 bases from V and 4 bases from J, with 12 bases between. This CDR3 is 13 amino acids long. The V gene's germline CDR1 is LNHDA and CDR2 SQIVND (reference sequence).

The chain recombines TRBV6-2 or TRBV6-3 with TRBJ1-2; perhaps TRBD1 as D (5 bases). The V gene's germline CDR1 is MNHEY and CDR2 SVGEGT. The V end was cut by 4 bases, the J end by 3 bases, with 9 bases between. CDR3 length equals 13 residues. The CDR3 region has the DNA TGTGCCAGCAGTTTGACAGCTTACTATGGCTACACCTTC. It specifies CASSLTAYYGYTF.

This sequence joins TRBV4-3 and TRBJ1-1; tentative D call: TRBD1 (6 bases). The V and J ends lost 0 bases and 4 bases respectively, with 6 bases between them. This CDR3 is 13 amino acids long. Germline CDR1 reads LGHNA; CDR2 reads YSLEER. CDR3 region: CASSQDRGTEAFF. The CDR3 coding sequence is TGCGCCAGCAGCCAAGACAGGGGCACTGAAGCTTTCTTT.

This clone is a singleton in its sample. The V gene is TRBV12-5, the J gene TRBJ1-1, with 8 positions matching TRBD1. CDR1 and CDR2 (germline): LGHNT, FRNRAP. The V segment lost 7 bases and the J segment 7 bases; nucleotides outside the gene matches: 17. The CDR3 length is 16 residues. The CDR3 loop reads CASACGQGSFEGEAFF. In nucleotides, the CDR3 is TGTGCTAGTGCTTGTGGACAGGGTTCGTTTGAAGGTGAAGCTTTCTTT.

The chain carries TRBV12-3 or TRBV12-4 and TRBJ2-3; 7 bases fit TRBD2. The trim removed 6 bases at V and 11 bases at J, leaving 11 bases unmatched. The CDR3 is made up of 13 amino acids. The CDR3, as DNA: TGTGCCAGCAGCTCATCCGGGACTAATAAGCAGTATTTT. This translates into CASSSSGTNKQYF.

This clone has more than one count but fewer than ten. This chain connects TRBV4-1 to TRBJ1-1; a possible D gene is TRBD1 (5 bases). The CDR3 runs to 15 residues. The V gene lost 4 bases and the J gene lost 1 base, with 13 bases spanning the gap. The germline V gene encodes CDR1 MGHRA and CDR2 YSYEKL. The CDR3 nucleotides are TGCGCCAGCAGCCTACACGGACACTCGAACACTGAAGCTTTCTTT. Its translation is CASSLHGHSNTEAFF.

A few counts support this clone. V gene TRBV7-9 combines with J gene TRBJ1-4; D remains unclear. Germline V lookup: CDR1 SEHNR, CDR2 FQNEAQ (reference sequence). This CDR3 region has 15 residues. The V and J ends lost 8 bases and 8 bases respectively, with 21 bases between them. Here the CDR3 reads CASSGRDIGGEKLFF. The CDR3 nucleotides read TGTGCCAGCTCAGGAAGGGATATCGGAGGCGAAAAACTGTTTTTT.

The gene calls are TRBV7-2 and TRBJ2-7; tentatively, D is TRBD2 (6 bases). The CDR3 loop spans 15 amino acids. V gave up 5 bases and J gave up 2 bases, with 16 bases separating them. Per germline, CDR1 SGHTA and CDR2 FQGNSA. As DNA, the CDR3 is TGTGCCAGCAGCGCCGATGGAGGGCTGGCCTACGAGCAGTACTTC. It codes for CASSADGGLAYEQYF.

The chain couples TRBV24-1 to TRBJ2-3, with D tentatively TRBD1 (6 bases). Germline assignment: CDR1 KGHDR and CDR2 SFDVKD. The CDR3 extends over 17 amino acids. Trimming removed 0 bases at V and 3 bases at J, with 15 bases between. CDR3 residues: CATSDLPRGDRTDTQYF. CDR3 in DNA: TGTGCCACCAGTGATTTGCCCAGGGGAGATAGGACAGATACGCAGTATTTT.

The V and J genes are TRBV5-1 and TRBJ1-6; 11 bases line up with TRBD1. CDR1 is SGHRS, CDR2 YFSETQ, per germline. The CDR3 has 14 amino acids. V trimming: 5 bases; J trimming: 8 bases; junction bases outside the gene matches: 3. Here the CDR3 DNA reads TGCGCCAGCAGGCCGGGACAGGGGGATTCACCCCTCCACTTT. This codes for CASRPGQGDSPLHF.

The gene calls are TRBV7-9 and TRBJ2-3; possible D gene TRBD1, 5 bases. The germline CDR1 and CDR2 sequences are SEHNR and FQNEAQ (reference sequence). The CDR3 spans 12 residues. The ends were cut back, 2 bases at V and 7 bases at J, with 7 bases in the middle. DNA for the CDR3: TGTGCCAGCAGCTTACCAGGGTATACGCAGTATTTT. It yields the protein CASSLPGYTQYF.

The rearrangement joins TRBV30 to TRBJ1-6; D is ambiguous. The CDR3 is made up of 11 amino acids. Germline CDR1 GTSNPN, CDR2 SVGIG (reference sequence). The V gene lost 3 bases and the J gene lost 11 bases, with 8 bases spanning the gap. In nucleotides, the CDR3 is TGTGCCTGGAGAGACGGGACACCCCTCCACTTT. Protein: CAWRDGTPLHF.

The genes are TRBV2 and TRBJ2-5, with 9 bases identical to TRBD1. The V gene end was trimmed by 7 bases and the J gene end by 5 bases; junction bases not matched to a gene: 8. Per the germline V gene, CDR1 is SNHLY and CDR2 is FYNNEI. The CDR3 has 14 residues. CDR3 residues: CASTTTGGWETQYF. The CDR3 nucleotides are TGTGCCAGCACTACCACAGGGGGCTGGGAGACCCAGTACTTC.

This clone was counted only a few times. The chain links TRBV30 to TRBJ2-3; D perhaps matches TRBD1 (7 bases). V was pared by 6 bases and J by 4 bases, with 14 bases between. Germline CDR1 GTSNPN, CDR2 SVGIG (reference sequence). CDR3 length: 13 residues. This chain's CDR3 is CACETGRSDTQYF. CDR3 DNA sequence: TGTGCCTGTGAGACAGGGAGGTCAGATACGCAGTATTTT.

The chain joins TRBV24-1 to TRBJ1-2, with TRBD1 as a possible D gene (6 bases). Germline values: CDR1 KGHDR, CDR2 SFDVKD. V lost 7 bases and J lost 2, with 10 bases in between. The CDR3 extends over 13 amino acids. CDR3 DNA: TGTGCCACCAGAGACAGGACGAACTATGGCTACACCTTC. Translated, it gives CATRDRTNYGYTF.

A few counts support this clone. V gene TRBV15 combines with J gene TRBJ1-2; TRBD1 aligns across 7 bases. V dropped 5 bases and J dropped 6; count of bases not matched to a gene: 12. The CDR3 extends over 15 amino acids. Germline assignment: CDR1 LNHNV and CDR2 YYDKDF (reference sequence). CDR3 in amino acids: CATSPRTGNEHGYTF. The CDR3 nucleotides read TGTGCCACCAGCCCACGGACAGGAAACGAACATGGCTACACCTTC.

This chain connects TRBV27 to TRBJ1-2, with D perhaps TRBD1 (6 bases). Germline V gene sequence: CDR1 MNHEY, CDR2 SMNVEV (reference sequence). Trimming pared 2 bases from V and 7 bases from J, leaving 14 bases between. This CDR3 has 14 residues. CDR3 sequence (DNA): TGTGCCAGCAGTTTAGGTGGCGCCAGGGGTGGCTACACCTTC. Translated: CASSLGGARGGYTF.

The chain has TRBV20-1 and TRBJ2-7, with TRBD1 identical over 9 bases. Germline loops: CDR1 DFQATT, CDR2 SNEGSKA (reference sequence). The V segment lost 7 bases and the J segment 3 bases; nucleotides outside the gene matches: 1. The CDR3 loop spans 11 amino acids. The CDR3: CSGGQGYEQYF. The CDR3 DNA reads TGCAGTGGGGGACAGGGCTACGAGCAGTACTTC.

CDR3 sequence reads: CASFGQGRNEQFF. CDR3 sequence (DNA): TGTGCCTCTTTTGGACAGGGGAGAAATGAGCAGTTCTTC. V and J are TRBV5-6 and TRBJ2-1; 9 positions agree with TRBD1. Germline V lookup: CDR1 SGHDT, CDR2 YYEEEE. The V gene end was trimmed by 10 bases and the J gene end by 7 bases; junction bases not matched to a gene: 9. This CDR3 contains 13 residues.

The V call is TRBV5-1, the J call TRBJ2-1; D unclear. V was shortened by 4 bases and J by 1 base, with 3 bases between the two germline ends. The CDR3 has 12 amino acids. Germline values: CDR1 SGHRS, CDR2 YFSETQ. This CDR3 is CASSLSYNEQFF. CDR3 DNA: TGCGCCAGCAGCCTGTCCTACAATGAGCAGTTCTTC.

The genes are TRBV18 and TRBJ2-2; D remains unclear. Trimming removed 0 bases at V and 5 bases at J, with 7 bases between. The germline V gene has CDR1 KGHSH and CDR2 LQKENI. This CDR3 is built from 14 residues. CDR3 protein: CASSPPSVTGELFF. In DNA form, the CDR3 reads TGTGCCAGCTCACCACCGTCAGTAACCGGGGAGCTGTTTTTT.

The V gene is TRBV4-1, the J gene TRBJ2-7; 8 bases fit TRBD2. This CDR3 has 14 residues. CDR1 and CDR2 (germline): MGHRA, YSYEKL. V dropped 4 bases and J dropped 2; count of bases not matched to a gene: 4. The chain's CDR3 is CASSPPGGAYEQYF. CDR3 DNA sequence: TGCGCCAGCAGCCCCCCGGGAGGGGCCTACGAGCAGTACTTC.

This clone was counted a single time. This chain links TRBV2 with TRBJ2-5; TRBD2 matches 7 bases. This CDR3 contains 14 residues. After removal of 11 bases from V and 1 base from J, the junction contained 10 bases not matched to a gene. Germline V gives CDR1 SNHLY, CDR2 FYNNEI. The CDR3, as DNA: TGTGCCTCATCGAGAACTAGCGCCCAAGAGACCCAGTACTTC. This translates into CASSRTSAQETQYF.

This clone was seen a few times. The J gene is TRBJ1-5, the V gene TRBV27, with D possibly matching TRBD1 (6 bases). Trimming removed 5 bases at V and 1 base at J, with 12 bases between. The CDR3 has 15 amino acids. Germline V gene lookup returns CDR1 MNHEY and CDR2 SMNVEV (reference sequence). The CDR3 region has the DNA TGTGCCAGCAGTCAGGGGACGGGGAGCAATCAGCCCCAGCATTTT. Protein sequence: CASSQGTGSNQPQHF.

There are a few counts of this clone. The rearrangement uses TRBV19 and TRBJ2-7, with TRBD1 identical over 10 bases. In germline, CDR1 is LNHDA, CDR2 SQIVND (reference sequence). V lost 7 bases and J lost 5; bases outside the gene matches: 8. The CDR3 loop spans 14 amino acids. The CDR3 DNA follows: TGTGCCAGTACCTTTGGACAGGGGGTCCACGAGCAGTACTTC. Amino acids: CASTFGQGVHEQYF.